This T cell receptor beta chain derives from a study of T cells in Graves' hyperthyroidism and ophthalmopathy. Study conclusions and caveats: The majority of expanded thyroid clonotypes above 0.001 also appeared in blood.

Many counts were recorded for this clonotype. Its specificity is unknown. RNA transcripts gave rise to amplified TCR beta CDR3 regions. The HTBI primer set drove a first-round RT-PCR of the TCR CDR3. TCRdb fed the multiplex PCR reads into MiXCR, producing one record per CDR3 protein. Among fewer than 800,000 distinct CDR3 sequences, roughly 15% were seen once, and the ten largest hold approximately 8.4%. Fresh peripheral blood, 10 ml, yielded the PBMCs. V lost 3 bases and J lost 1, with 9 bases in between. Germline values: CDR1 SNHLY, CDR2 FYNNEI. This CDR3 contains 14 residues. The TCR originated in a man between 18 and 29 years old with Graves' hyperthyroidism. Sequenced sample: blood. The chain has TRBV2 and TRBJ1-1; no reliable D call. The CDR3 loop is CASSDVSKNTEAFF. The CDR3 nucleotides are TGTGCCAGCAGTGATGTATCCAAGAACACTGAAGCTTTCTTT.